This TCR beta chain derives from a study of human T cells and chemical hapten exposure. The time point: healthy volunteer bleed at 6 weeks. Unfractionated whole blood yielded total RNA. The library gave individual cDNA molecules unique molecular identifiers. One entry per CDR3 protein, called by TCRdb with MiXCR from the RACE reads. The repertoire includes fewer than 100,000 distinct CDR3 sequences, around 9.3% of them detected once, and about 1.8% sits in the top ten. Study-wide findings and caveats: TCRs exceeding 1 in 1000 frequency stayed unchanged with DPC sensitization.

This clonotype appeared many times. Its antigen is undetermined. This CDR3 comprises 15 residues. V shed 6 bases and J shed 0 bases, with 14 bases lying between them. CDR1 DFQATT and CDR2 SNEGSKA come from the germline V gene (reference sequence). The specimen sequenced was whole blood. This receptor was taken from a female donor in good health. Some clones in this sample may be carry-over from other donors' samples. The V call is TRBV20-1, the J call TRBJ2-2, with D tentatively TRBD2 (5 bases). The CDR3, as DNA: TGCAGTGCCCTTCGAGGGCTGACGAACACCGGGGAGCTGTTTTTT. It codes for CSALRGLTNTGELFF.